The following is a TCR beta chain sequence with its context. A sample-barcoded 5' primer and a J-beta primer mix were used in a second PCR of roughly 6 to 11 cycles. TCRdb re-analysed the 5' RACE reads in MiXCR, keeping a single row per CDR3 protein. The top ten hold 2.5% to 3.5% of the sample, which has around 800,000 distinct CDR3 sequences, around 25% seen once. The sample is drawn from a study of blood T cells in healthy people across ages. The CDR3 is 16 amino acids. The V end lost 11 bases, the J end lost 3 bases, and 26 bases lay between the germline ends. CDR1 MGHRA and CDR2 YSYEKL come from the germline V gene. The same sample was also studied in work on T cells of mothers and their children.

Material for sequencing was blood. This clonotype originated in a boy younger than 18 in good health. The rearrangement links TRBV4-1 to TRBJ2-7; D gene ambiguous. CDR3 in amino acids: CAVGPVGIKWGYEQYF. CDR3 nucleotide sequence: TGCGCCGTAGGGCCAGTCGGTATCAAGTGGGGCTACGAGCAGTACTTC.